This T cell receptor (beta chain) was found in a study of cytomegalovirus exposure and HLA in healthy donors. Details on this clone: The antigen is undetermined.

The CDR3 has 17 amino acids. The germline CDR1 and CDR2 sequences are LNHDA and SQIVND (reference sequence). V was clipped by 6 bases and J by 6 bases; unmatched bases: 16. PCR involved 60 Vbeta and 13 Jbeta primers. Profiling relied on immunoSEQ multiplex PCR, and the TCRdb table lists in-frame clones only, not all of them. This repertoire includes approximately 210,000 clones. Findings and limits, study-wide: Highly shared sequence variants in one cluster were likely a sequencing artifact.

The rearrangement uses TRBV19 and TRBJ2-3; TRBD2 agrees at 9 bases. The material sequenced was PBMCs. This TCR was recovered from a woman in her twenties or thirties in good health and CMV-seropositive. CDR3: CASSLPSLAGKGDTQYF. CDR3 coding DNA: TGTGCCAGTAGCCTTCCCTCTCTAGCGGGGAAGGGGGATACGCAGTATTTT.